These 20 T cell receptor beta chains originate from one sample sequenced in a study of cytomegalovirus exposure and HLA in healthy donors. With 60 Vbeta and 13 Jbeta primers, the PCR was carried out. Produced via immunoSEQ multiplex PCR; TCRdb's table is partial and in-frame only. Here the sample spans some 200,000 clones, 70% being singletons. What was sequenced was PBMCs. The source of these receptors is a man in his forties or fifties in good health and CMV-seropositive.

This clone was found once. The chain has TRBV9 and TRBJ2-7, with TRBD2 identical over 13 bases. Germline CDR1 and CDR2: SGDLS and YYNGEE. The ends lost 2 bases at V and 3 bases at J; junction bases unmatched: 5. This CDR3 has 16 amino acids. The CDR3 coding sequence is TGTGCCAGCAGCGTTACTAGCGGGGGGGCCGTCTACGAGCAGTACTTC. Its protein is CASSVTSGGAVYEQYF. The whole variable domain, remainder taken from reference TRBV9 and TRBJ2-7, is DSGVTQTPKHLITATGQRVTLRCSPRSGDLSVYWYQQSLDQGLQFLIQYYNGEERAKGNILERFSAQQFPDLHSELNLSSLELGDSALYFCASSVTSGGAVYEQYFGPGTRLTVT.

V and J are TRBV5-1 and TRBJ2-2; the D gene is possibly TRBD2 (6 bases). Germline V gene data show CDR1 as SGHRS and CDR2 as YFSETQ. V shed 4 bases and J shed 5 bases, with 12 bases lying between them. The CDR3 runs to 14 residues. Here the CDR3 reads CASSETGRTGELFF. The CDR3 DNA follows: TGCGCCAGCAGCGAAACGGGGAGGACCGGGGAGCTGTTTTTT.

This clone was recorded once. CDR3 region: CASSLQGAGANVLTF. DNA of the CDR3: TGTGCCAGCAGCCTACAGGGGGCTGGGGCCAACGTCCTGACTTTC. The chain employs TRBV6-5 and TRBJ2-6, with TRBD1 matching over 8 bases. Germline trimming cut 6 bases from V and 2 bases from J; bases unmatched to any gene: 3. The CDR3 has 15 amino acids. Germline lookup yields CDR1 MNHEY and CDR2 SVGAGI.

The V gene is TRBV5-1, the J gene TRBJ2-7; 9 nucleotides align to TRBD2. The trim removed 0 bases at V and 6 bases at J, leaving 7 bases unmatched. The CDR3 is made up of 15 amino acids. Per the germline V gene, CDR1 is SGHRS and CDR2 is YFSETQ. In DNA form, the CDR3 reads TGCGCCAGCAGCTTGGAGGGACTAGCTCTAGGCGAGCAGTACTTC. Its protein product is CASSLEGLALGEQYF.

CDR3 DNA: TGTGCCAGCAGCGGGAAAACAGGGGGCGAGGGCTACACCTTC. It codes for CASSGKTGGEGYTF. The chain links TRBV9 to TRBJ1-2; 9 nucleotides agree with TRBD1. Germline V gives CDR1 SGDLS, CDR2 YYNGEE. The trim removed 3 bases at V and 8 bases at J, leaving 8 bases unmatched. The CDR3 sequence is 14 residues long. Based on the CDR3 plus reference TRBV9 and TRBJ1-2, the full variable domain is DSGVTQTPKHLITATGQRVTLRCSPRSGDLSVYWYQQSLDQGLQFLIQYYNGEERAKGNILERFSAQQFPDLHSELNLSSLELGDSALYFCASSGKTGGEGYTFGSGTRLTVV.

The J gene is TRBJ2-1, the V gene TRBV14, with 8 bases matching TRBD2. Trimming took 1 base from V and 4 from J; bases not matched to a gene: 3. The CDR3 covers 15 residues. Germline-derived CDR1 and CDR2 are SGHDN and FVKESK. CDR3 DNA: TGTGCCAGCAGCCAAGGGCGGGGGGTTTACAATGAGCAGTTCTTC. Translation gives CASSQGRGVYNEQFF.

The sample holds one count of this clone. The chain employs TRBV11-2 and TRBJ1-1, with D hard to call. Germline loops: CDR1 SGHAT, CDR2 FQNNGV. This CDR3 contains 16 residues. V shed 5 bases and J shed 3 bases, with 19 bases lying between them. CDR3 DNA sequence: TGTGCCAGCAGCCCCATAGGAGGCTTCCAGTACACTGAAGCTTTCTTT. Residues: CASSPIGGFQYTEAFF.

This clone was seen a few times. V usage is TRBV6-1 and J usage is TRBJ1-1; weak D call: TRBD1 (6 bases). V was shortened by 6 bases and J by 1 base, with 12 bases between the two germline ends. This CDR3 is 14 amino acids long. In germline, CDR1 is MNHNS, CDR2 SASEGT. This CDR3 reads CASSLDRRNTEAFF. The DNA of the CDR3 is TGTGCCAGCAGCCTAGACAGGCGGAACACTGAAGCTTTCTTT.

This rearrangement joins TRBV7-3 to TRBJ2-5; D call uncertain. V gave up 3 bases and J gave up 5 bases, with 10 bases separating them. The V gene's germline CDR1 is SGHTA and CDR2 FQGTGA. The CDR3 contains 13 residues. DNA of the CDR3: TGTGCCAGCAGCTTGACTCCACGGGAGACCCAGTACTTC. Translating gives CASSLTPRETQYF.

This chain uses TRBV5-8 with TRBJ2-7; D might be TRBD2 (5 bases). V lost 1 base, J lost 7 bases, and 15 bases lay in between. This CDR3 comprises 14 residues. The germline CDR1 and CDR2 sequences are SGHTS and YDEGEE. The CDR3 protein is CASSLTLQSGEQYF. As DNA, the CDR3 is TGTGCCAGCAGCTTGACGCTACAGTCGGGGGAGCAGTACTTC.

J is TRBJ1-2 and V is TRBV4-3; D is unresolved. The germline CDR1 and CDR2 sequences are LGHNA and YSLEER. Trimming stripped 0 bases from V and 4 bases from J, with 15 bases between. This CDR3 has 16 amino acids. The CDR3 DNA sequence: TGCGCCAGCAGCCAAGAGGTCCTGTCGGGGAGCTATGGCTACACCTTC. This codes for CASSQEVLSGSYGYTF.

In regard to this clone: At one boundary the junction diverges from the germline segment, which might be a read error. The V call is TRBV5-6, the J call TRBJ2-7, with D possibly matching TRBD1 (8 bases). The CDR3 totals 13 residues. Germline CDR1 reads SGHDT; CDR2 reads YYEEEE. Here the CDR3 reads CASSSYAGDRNYF. DNA of the CDR3: TGTGCCAGCAGCTCATACGCGGGGGACAGGAACTATTTC.

The chain recombines TRBV4-2 with TRBJ2-3; a possible D gene is TRBD2 (6 bases). This CDR3 comprises 19 residues. Germline V gene sequence: CDR1 LGHNA, CDR2 YNFKEQ. The V gene lost 1 base and the J gene lost 2 bases, with 22 bases spanning the gap. Written as DNA, the CDR3 is TGTGCCAGCAGCCAAGCCCTCGGTGGAGCGGGTCGACACACAGATACGCAGTATTTT. Its translation: CASSQALGGAGRHTDTQYF.

The CDR3 DNA is TGTGCCAGCAGTTTAAATGGAGGGTTAGGGGAAAAACTGTTTTTT. Translating it yields CASSLNGGLGEKLFF. The chain recombines TRBV27 with TRBJ1-4; D not resolved. The CDR3 spans 15 residues. CDR1 MNHEY and CDR2 SMNVEV come from the germline V gene (reference sequence). V was pared by 2 bases and J by 8 bases, with 15 bases between.

The chain joins TRBV5-4 to TRBJ2-6; 7 positions match TRBD1. Germline CDR1 is SGHNT and CDR2 is YYREEE (reference sequence). Trimming took 3 bases from V and 0 from J; bases not matched to a gene: 6. The CDR3 is 17 amino acids. CDR3 protein: CASSYDRAISGANVLTF. CDR3 nucleotides: TGTGCCAGCAGCTATGACAGGGCGATCTCTGGGGCCAACGTCCTGACTTTC.

The J gene is TRBJ1-1, the V gene TRBV7-2; possibly TRBD1 for D (5 bases). This CDR3 is 15 amino acids long. Between the trimmed V and J ends, which lost 7 bases and 1 base, there was a span of 16 bases. Germline CDR1 is SGHTA and CDR2 is FQGNSA. In DNA form, the CDR3 reads TGTGCCAGCAACCCCTGGGGGGAGAAGAACACTGAAGCTTTCTTT. Protein product: CASNPWGEKNTEAFF.

V and J are TRBV5-1 and TRBJ2-7; a weak D match, TRBD1 (6 bases). The germline CDR1 and CDR2 sequences are SGHRS and YFSETQ. V lost 4 bases and J 2 bases, leaving 19 bases between the germline ends. The CDR3 contains 16 residues. The CDR3 region is CASSPRQVRSPYEQYF. CDR3 DNA: TGCGCCAGCAGCCCCAGACAGGTTCGCAGCCCCTACGAGCAGTACTTC. Full variable domain (remainder filled in from reference TRBV5-1 and TRBJ2-7): KAGVTQTPRYLIKTRGQQVTLSCSPISGHRSVSWYQQTPGQGLQFLFEYFSETQRNKGNFPGRFSGRQFSNSRSEMNVSTLELGDSALYLCASSPRQVRSPYEQYFGPGTRLTVT.

V usage is TRBV7-8 and J usage is TRBJ1-1; 7 bases line up with TRBD1. Per the germline V gene, CDR1 is SGHVS and CDR2 is FQNEAQ. The CDR3 spans 18 residues. The V segment lost 0 bases and the J segment 5 bases; nucleotides outside the gene matches: 15. CDR3 region: CASSLAPLVQGSRTEAFF. Written as DNA, the CDR3 is TGTGCCAGCAGCTTAGCGCCCCTAGTACAGGGGAGCAGGACTGAAGCTTTCTTT.

In DNA, the CDR3 is TGTGCCAGCAGTGTCGACAGGGATACTGCTTTCTTT. This codes for CASSVDRDTAFF. The chain couples TRBV2 to TRBJ1-1; TRBD1 agrees at 7 bases. The CDR3 covers 12 residues. Trimming removed 4 bases from V and 11 bases from J; junction bases left unmatched: 7. Looked up from germline, CDR1 is SNHLY and CDR2 is FYNNEI.

The chain joins TRBV5-4 to TRBJ1-5, with a weak D call TRBD1 (6 bases). The germline CDR1 and CDR2 sequences are SGHNT and YYREEE (reference sequence). V was shortened by 1 base and J by 4 bases, with 6 bases between the two germline ends. CDR3 size: 13 residues. CDR3 sequence reads: CASSLRGNQPQHF. DNA for the CDR3: TGTGCCAGCAGCTTGAGGGGGAATCAGCCCCAGCATTTT.